This T cell receptor beta chain is from a study of T cell responses to AZD1222 COVID-19 vaccine. Study overall: Pooling was applied to second doses at about 4 or about 12 weeks. Study-wide results and limits: At 160-218 and 743-854, vaccine-associated CD4 TCRs were dominant, and they spanned spike. Baseline serostatus was positive in only six AZD1222 recipients. The reported proportion of spike-specific TCRs targeting unmutated variant regions was nearly half.

The assay was immunoSEQ multiplex PCR, and TCRdb's table has in-frame clones only and misses some. The sample yields 95,000 to 150,000 clones, 75% to 90% seen once. For this clone: The target antigen is unknown.

Germline V gives CDR1 SGDLS, CDR2 YYNGEE. This CDR3 region has 14 residues. Deletions cut 0 bases from V and 9 bases from J, with 10 bases between. The TCR was taken from an adult in good health. The genes are TRBV9 and TRBJ1-6, with D tentatively TRBD1 (5 bases). The sequencing here drew on peripheral blood, taken on day 0 of AZD1222 vaccination. The CDR3 nucleotides read TGTGCCAGCAGCGTAGGGGGGGTGGGTTCACCCCTCCACTTT. This codes for CASSVGGVGSPLHF.